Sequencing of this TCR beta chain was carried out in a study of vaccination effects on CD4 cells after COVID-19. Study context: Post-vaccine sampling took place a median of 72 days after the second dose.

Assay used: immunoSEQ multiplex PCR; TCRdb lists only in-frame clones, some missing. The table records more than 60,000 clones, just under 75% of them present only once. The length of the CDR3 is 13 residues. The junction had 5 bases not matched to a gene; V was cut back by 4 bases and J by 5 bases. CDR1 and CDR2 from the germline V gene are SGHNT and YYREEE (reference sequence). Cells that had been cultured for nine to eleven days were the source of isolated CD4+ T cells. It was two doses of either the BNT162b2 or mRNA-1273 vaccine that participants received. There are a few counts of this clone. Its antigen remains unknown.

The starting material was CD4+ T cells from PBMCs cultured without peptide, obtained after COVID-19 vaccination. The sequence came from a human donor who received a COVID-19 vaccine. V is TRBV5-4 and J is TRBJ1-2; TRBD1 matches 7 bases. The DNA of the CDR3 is TGTGCCAGCAGCCAGACAGGGATTTATGGCTACACCTTC. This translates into CASSQTGIYGYTF.